The present T cell receptor beta chain was sequenced within a study of blood T cell repertoires in COVID-19. About the study: PBMCs, B-cell-depleted T cells, or T cells were the source of the cDNA or gDNA that made up the material.

Symptom resolution, clearance, or two negative PCRs marked the recovered donors of Cohort 3. This CDR3 has 15 residues. Per the germline V gene, CDR1 is SEHNR and CDR2 is FQNEAQ (reference sequence). V trimming: 5 bases; J trimming: 3 bases; junction bases outside the gene matches: 5. In this sample, this clone turned up a few times. This table comes from immunoSEQ multiplex PCR, and its TCRdb copy is limited to in-frame clones, with some not included. Here the sample spans some 300,000 clones, less than 90% being singletons. This receptor was obtained from a woman in her thirties who had recovered from COVID-19. Sample: PBMCs or T cells enriched from blood (not recorded which). This rearrangement joins TRBV7-9 to TRBJ1-5, with TRBD1 matching over 9 bases. The CDR3 region has the DNA TGTGCCAGCAGCCCGGGACAGGGTCACAATCAGCCCCAGCATTTT. This gives the protein CASSPGQGHNQPQHF.